The clone carrying this TCR beta chain was detected ten times or more. These data belong to a study of regulatory T cells in long-lasting Graves disease. Construction of the TCR beta libraries employed iRepertoire HTBI primers in conjunction with Arm-PCR of CDR3 regions. TCRdb re-derived calls from the multiplex PCR reads in MiXCR, one entry per CDR3 protein. The data contain fewer than 450,000 distinct CDR3 sequences, about 15% of them singletons. Time point given: newly diagnosed GD, antithyroid drugs for less than 3 months. Extracted PBMC RNA gave rise to the TCR library. The data were also submitted as part of a second study, on T cells in Graves' hyperthyroidism and ophthalmopathy.

The sequence was obtained from a woman between 40 and 50 years old with Graves disease. The sequencing used peripheral blood mononuclear cells (PBMCs), collected at new diagnosis, from a patient treated with antithyroid drugs.

CDR3 sequence (DNA): TGTGCCAGCAGTTTCTCGGTAGCCACCGACAATGAGCAGTTCTTC. Translated, it gives CASSFSVATDNEQFF. The chain couples TRBV28 to TRBJ2-1; D call uncertain. The V gene's germline CDR1 is MDHEN and CDR2 SYDVKM. Trimming took off 3 bases at V and 5 bases at J, with 14 bases between the two ends. The CDR3 sequence is 15 residues long.